This is a list of T cell receptor beta chains from one sample in a study of blood T cell repertoires in COVID-19. Sequencing used immunoSEQ multiplex PCR; TCRdb keeps in-frame clones, though not all of them. The sample carries around 150,000 clones, roughly 84% recorded once. The sequencing sample was made of peripheral blood. The receptors were gathered from a middle-aged man with acute or convalescent COVID-19. CDR3s include the opening cysteine and the closing phenylalanine or tryptophan. D genes are given only for firm matches.

D gene	V gene	J gene	CDR3 protein
TRBD1	TRBV7-9	TRBJ1-3	CASSHRTGENLVTGNTIYF
TRBD1	TRBV6-5	TRBJ1-1	CASRTDRETEAFF
TRBD1	TRBV7-9	TRBJ2-1	CASSFYRDSDNEQFF
NA	TRBV7-8	TRBJ2-7	CASSLVGGKSYEQYF
TRBD1	TRBV9	TRBJ1-5	CASSVGTDNQPQHF
TRBD1	TRBV18	TRBJ1-2	CASSAWTGQVYGYTF
NA	TRBV2	TRBJ1-2	CASSAHGEANYGYTF
NA	TRBV24-1	TRBJ2-2	CATSDPMQGTGELFF
TRBD1	TRBV5-4	TRBJ2-3	CASSPGQNTDTQYF
TRBD1	TRBV6-5	TRBJ1-4	CASSYSGTVNEKLFF
TRBD2	TRBV5-8	TRBJ2-2	CASSRLAGGPIGELFF
NA	TRBV28	TRBJ1-5	CASSFPPVTFSQPQHF
NA	TRBV12-5	TRBJ2-7	CASGLVGAGIHEQYF
NA	TRBV5-1	TRBJ2-1	CASSLPFLTYNEQFF
TRBD1	TRBV7-9	TRBJ2-5	CASSLGQGGAQETQYF
NA	TRBV18	TRBJ1-1	CASSPSVNTEAFF
NA	TRBV5-1	TRBJ2-6	CASSWGQEPSGANVLTF
TRBD1	TRBV2	TRBJ1-2	CASSSDRDYGYTF
TRBD1	TRBV6-4	TRBJ1-1	CASSATGENTEAFF
NA	TRBV12-3/TRBV12-4	TRBJ2-7	CASSLDISYEQYF
NA	TRBV28	TRBJ1-5	CASSLSLINQPQHF
TRBD1	TRBV7-2	TRBJ2-7	CASSLPGQGYYEQYF
NA	TRBV12-3/TRBV12-4	TRBJ2-1	CASSARHLNEQFF
TRBD1	TRBV6-5	TRBJ2-7	CASSARQGRYEQYF
NA	TRBV6-6	TRBJ2-7	CASSRTVTSYEQYF
NA	TRBV2	TRBJ2-2	CASSEQGNTGELFF
NA	TRBV27	TRBJ1-2	CASSPTRTALYGYTF
NA	TRBV9	TRBJ1-3	CASSSRHPGNTIYF
TRBD2	TRBV3-1/TRBV3-2	TRBJ2-2	CASSARGGVTGELFF
NA	TRBV5-6	TRBJ2-7	CASSYWAYEQYF
NA	TRBV6-5	TRBJ1-1	CASSKKPGVIEAFF
NA	TRBV7-6	TRBJ2-5	CASSPYATEKETQYF
NA	TRBV28	TRBJ1-2	CASARDYGYTF
TRBD1	TRBV19	TRBJ1-5	CASRGGQGDQPQHF
NA	TRBV9	TRBJ1-3	CASSVGEGGTGNTIYF
NA	TRBV5-1	TRBJ1-4	CASSLQGTNEKLFF
NA	TRBV5-6	TRBJ1-6	CASSLGDKNSPLHF
NA	TRBV7-3	TRBJ1-1	CASSLNGANTEAFF
TRBD1	TRBV11-3	TRBJ2-3	CASSAGQGNPDTQYF